Following are 20 T cell receptor beta chains from one sample sequenced in a study of patients and donors after allogeneic stem cell transplantation. TCRdb reprocessed the RT-PCR reads with MiXCR, giving one entry per CDR3 protein. The sample gives tens of thousands of distinct CDR3 sequences, 45% to 50% of which show up once; under 70% is in the top ten. Sequences were obtained from blood, either unsorted or a sorted T cell fraction (not recorded which). The receptors were sampled from a human donor who was either an allogeneic HSCT recipient or a stem cell or donor lymphocyte infusion donor (not recorded which). It is not recorded whose cells these are; they may come from a transplant donor.

This clonotype was observed a few times. The J gene is TRBJ1-1, the V gene TRBV29-1; D remains unclear. Germline V gene sequence: CDR1 SQVTM, CDR2 ANQGSEA. There are 10 residues in the CDR3. V was trimmed by 4 bases and J by 6 bases, leaving 6 bases between them. The CDR3 is CSVGWPEAFF. DNA of the CDR3: TGCAGCGTTGGATGGCCTGAAGCTTTCTTT.

This sequence joins TRBV14 and TRBJ2-3, with 9 bases fitting TRBD2. V gave up 4 bases and J gave up 4 bases; unmatched junction bases: 3. CDR1 is SGHDN and CDR2 is FVKESK in the germline V gene. The CDR3 runs 14 residues. Written as DNA, the CDR3 is TGTGCCAGCAGCCCGGCGGGAGGGCCAGATACGCAGTATTTT. It translates to CASSPAGGPDTQYF.

The J gene is TRBJ1-1, the V gene TRBV29-1; D not certain. The CDR3 sequence is 12 residues long. Trimming shortened V by 1 base and J by 6 bases, and 9 bases separated the two germline ends. Germline V gene data show CDR1 as SQVTM and CDR2 as ANQGSEA. The CDR3 protein is CSVEGGVAEAFF. The CDR3 nucleotides read TGCAGCGTTGAAGGCGGGGTCGCTGAAGCTTTCTTT.

The chain is built from TRBV12-3 or TRBV12-4 and TRBJ2-7; D uncertain. This CDR3 is built from 11 residues. V was trimmed by 1 base and J by 9 bases, leaving 7 bases between them. CDR3 bases: TGTGCCAGCAGTTTAGGAAAGGCGCAGTACTTC. Its protein product is CASSLGKAQYF.

The chain combines TRBV12-3 or TRBV12-4 with TRBJ2-1, with no clear D. The CDR3 covers 11 residues. Trimming took off 4 bases at V and 13 bases at J, with 11 bases between the two ends. CDR3 nucleotide sequence: TGTGCCAGCAGTTCAGGCTTCTTACAGTTCTTC. Protein sequence: CASSSGFLQFF.

The chain links TRBV10-3 to TRBJ1-1; no clear D gene. Germline-derived CDR1 and CDR2 are ENHRY and SYGVKD. This CDR3 region has 12 residues. The V gene lost 3 bases and the J gene lost 4 bases, with 6 bases spanning the gap. The chain's CDR3 is CAISDFATEAFF. CDR3 coding DNA: TGTGCCATCAGTGATTTTGCCACTGAAGCTTTCTTT.

This clonotype was observed a handful of times. The J gene is TRBJ2-5, the V gene TRBV27; D is undetermined. This CDR3 has 16 amino acids. V was clipped by 0 bases and J by 0 bases, with 11 bases between them. CDR1 and CDR2 (germline): MNHEY, SMNVEV (reference sequence). The CDR3: CASSLSRLEYQETQYF. For the CDR3, the DNA is TGTGCCAGCAGTTTATCGAGACTCGAGTACCAAGAGACCCAGTACTTC.

The J gene is TRBJ1-5, the V gene TRBV12-3 or TRBV12-4; D is unclear. Trimming left V 3 bases short and J 3 bases short, with 6 bases between. The length of the CDR3 is 13 residues. CDR3 nucleotides: TGTGCCAGCAGTTTTGCGGTCAATCAGCCCCAGCATTTT. Amino acids: CASSFAVNQPQHF.

The gene calls are TRBV20-1 and TRBJ1-1; D gene ambiguous. Germline V lookup: CDR1 DFQATT, CDR2 SNEGSKA (reference sequence). Trimming left V 1 base short and J 0 bases short, with 15 bases between. There are 16 residues in the CDR3. The CDR3 DNA reads TGCAGTGCTAGAGGTTGGGCCCCTGAGATGAACACTGAAGCTTTCTTT. Protein: CSARGWAPEMNTEAFF.

This clonotype has just a few counts. This chain links TRBV30 with TRBJ1-2, with a possible D match to TRBD1 (5 bases). Germline V gene data show CDR1 as GTSNPN and CDR2 as SVGIG (reference sequence). CDR3 size: 12 residues. V gave up 6 bases and J gave up 7 bases, with 15 bases separating them. For the CDR3, the DNA is TGTGCCTGCAATAGGGAAGGGGTTGGCTACACCTTC. Translated, it gives CACNREGVGYTF.

The chain carries TRBV7-9 and TRBJ1-1, with D uncertain. V was cut by 5 bases and J by 1 base, with 17 bases left in between. Germline CDR1 SEHNR, CDR2 FQNEAQ (reference sequence). The CDR3 totals 16 residues. The CDR3 region has the DNA TGTGCCAGCAGCCAGAACCGACATGGGAGGAACACTGAAGCTTTCTTT. Encoded protein: CASSQNRHGRNTEAFF.

The chain uses TRBV20-1 and TRBJ1-3; D is ambiguous. Germline-derived CDR1 and CDR2 are DFQATT and SNEGSKA (reference sequence). The V and J ends lost 6 bases and 0 bases respectively, with 9 bases between them. This CDR3 is built from 13 residues. The CDR3 loop is CSATKSSGNTIYF. CDR3 bases: TGCAGTGCGACTAAGAGCTCTGGAAACACCATATATTTT.

In this sample, this clonotype turned up a few times. The chain carries TRBV6-2 or TRBV6-3 and TRBJ1-2; D is uncertain. This CDR3 is 13 amino acids long. Trimming removed 6 bases at V and 4 bases at J, with 12 bases between. Germline V gene sequence: CDR1 MNHEY, CDR2 SVGEGT. As DNA, the CDR3 is TGTGCCAGCAGCCCAGGATACAGCTATGGCTACACCTTC. It is translated as CASSPGYSYGYTF.

The chain uses TRBV20-1 and TRBJ2-4, with 9 bases lining up with TRBD1. Germline CDR1 and CDR2: DFQATT and SNEGSKA (reference sequence). The CDR3 runs 12 residues. CDR3 sequence reads: CPTDRGKNIQYF. CDR3 coding DNA: TGCCCGACGGACAGGGGAAAAAACATTCAGTACTTC.

This clonotype was seen only a few times. This chain links TRBV20-1 with TRBJ1-5; TRBD1 is a possible D gene (5 bases). The ends were cut back, 2 bases at V and 9 bases at J, with 20 bases in the middle. Germline V gene lookup returns CDR1 DFQATT and CDR2 SNEGSKA (reference sequence). The CDR3 length is 15 residues. CDR3 loop: CSARSADTQGRPQHF. CDR3 coding DNA: TGCAGTGCTAGATCCGCTGACACCCAGGGCAGGCCCCAGCATTTT.

This clonotype was observed a few times. The chain is built from TRBV20-1 and TRBJ1-5; the D gene is possibly TRBD1 (5 bases). Looked up from germline, CDR1 is DFQATT and CDR2 is SNEGSKA (reference sequence). This CDR3 is 14 amino acids long. Trimming took 3 bases from V and 3 from J, leaving 12 bases between them. CDR3 nucleotide sequence: TGCAGTGCTAGGACAGCTAGGATCAATCAGCCCCAGCATTTT. This encodes CSARTARINQPQHF.

The chain uses TRBV7-8 and TRBJ1-4; 8 positions agree with TRBD1. The CDR3 extends over 16 amino acids. Germline CDR1 SGHVS, CDR2 FQNEAQ. Unmatched junction bases numbered 8, after V lost 4 bases and J lost 4 bases. The CDR3 sequence: CASSSSDRGINEKLFF. Written as DNA, the CDR3 is TGTGCCAGCAGCTCCTCCGACAGGGGAATTAATGAAAAACTGTTTTTT. The variable domain in full, with the rest retrieved from reference TRBV7-8 and TRBJ1-4, is GAGVSQSPRYKVAKRGQDVALRCDPISGHVSLFWYQQALGQGPEFLTYFQNEAQLDKSGLPSDRFFAERPEGSVSTLKIQRTQQEDSAVYLCASSSSDRGINEKLFFGSGTQLSVL.

In this sample, this clonotype turned up a few times. V is TRBV7-3 and J is TRBJ2-7; TRBD2 is a possible D gene (5 bases). The CDR3 is 15 amino acids. Trimming took off 5 bases at V and 0 bases at J, with 14 bases between the two ends. Germline V gives CDR1 SGHTA, CDR2 FQGTGA. CDR3 loop: CASSPSGASSYEQYF. The CDR3 DNA is TGTGCCAGCAGCCCAAGCGGTGCCAGCTCCTACGAGCAGTACTTC.

The V and J genes are TRBV20-1 and TRBJ2-3; D gene ambiguous. CDR1 is DFQATT, CDR2 SNEGSKA, per germline (reference sequence). The length of the CDR3 is 11 residues. The V end was cut by 5 bases, the J end by 0 bases, with 3 bases between. Here the CDR3 reads CSARSTDTQYF. CDR3 coding DNA: TGCAGTGCTCGGAGCACAGATACGCAGTATTTT.

The chain uses TRBV28 and TRBJ1-5; TRBD1 is a possible D gene (5 bases). The length of the CDR3 is 14 residues. CDR1 MDHEN and CDR2 SYDVKM come from the germline V gene. V was cut by 4 bases and J by 8 bases, with 15 bases left in between. For the CDR3, the DNA is TGTGCCAGCAGTTCTTGGCAGGGCTTAGAGCCCCAGCATTTT. Translated, it gives CASSSWQGLEPQHF.